These 19 T cell receptor beta chains came from one sample sequenced in a study of cytomegalovirus exposure and HLA in healthy donors. The PCR was carried out with 60 Vbeta primers and 13 Jbeta primers. This table comes from immunoSEQ multiplex PCR, and its TCRdb copy is limited to in-frame clones, with some not included. Here the sample spans about 110,000 clones, approximately 79% being singletons. Sequenced input: PBMCs. The source of these receptors is a man in his sixties in good health and CMV-seronegative.

This rearrangement joins TRBV11-2 to TRBJ2-4; D possibly corresponds to TRBD2 (6 bases). The CDR3 length is 15 residues. Germline V lookup: CDR1 SGHAT, CDR2 FQNNGV. V shed 1 base and J shed 2 bases, with 9 bases lying between them. CDR3 DNA: TGTGCCAGCAGCTTAGGGGGGGTGACCAAAAACATTCAGTACTTC. Encoded protein: CASSLGGVTKNIQYF. Drawing the rest from reference TRBV11-2 and TRBJ2-4, the complete variable domain is EAGVAQSPRYKIIEKRQSVAFWCNPISGHATLYWYQQILGQGPKLLIQFQNNGVVDDSQLPKDRFSAERLKGVDSTLKIQPAKLEDSAVYLCASSLGGVTKNIQYFGAGTRLSVL.

In its sample, this clone was seen a few times. The V gene is TRBV21-1, the J gene TRBJ1-6; TRBD1 reflects the table's D call only, with no check against the DNA. TRBV21-1 is tagged as a pseudogene. The CDR3 has 18 amino acids. CDR3 bases: TGTGCCAGCAGCAACCCCGGACAGGTTGATTCCTATAATTCACCCCTCCACTTT. This encodes CASSNPGQVDSYNSPLHF.

V gene TRBV2 combines with J gene TRBJ2-1; TRBD2 aligns across 12 bases. Germline V gene data show CDR1 as SNHLY and CDR2 as FYNNEI. The length of the CDR3 is 15 residues. V dropped 0 bases and J dropped 8; count of bases not matched to a gene: 2. CDR3 sequence: CASSEAASGGDEQFF. The CDR3 DNA reads as TGTGCCAGCAGTGAAGCGGCTAGCGGGGGGGATGAGCAGTTCTTC. Complete variable domain (other parts from reference TRBV2 and TRBJ2-1): EPEVTQTPSHQVTQMGQEVILRCVPISNHLYFYWYRQILGQKVEFLVSFYNNEISEKSEIFDDQFSVERPDGSNFTLKIRSTKLEDSAMYFCASSEAASGGDEQFFGPGTRLTVL.

This clone was seen only a few times. This chain joins TRBV7-2 and TRBJ1-1; 9 bases fit TRBD1. Germline CDR1 and CDR2: SGHTA and FQGNSA. With 0 bases clipped from V and 4 bases from J, the junction kept 0 bases outside the gene matches. This CDR3 spans 14 amino acids. This chain's CDR3 is CASSLADRGTEAFF. CDR3 DNA: TGTGCCAGCAGCTTAGCGGACAGGGGCACTGAAGCTTTCTTT.

In regard to this clone: Its ends do not fully match the called genes, so a read error is possible. This sample also contains other DNA sequences that code for the same CDR3. This chain joins TRBV30 and TRBJ1-6; 8 bases align to TRBD1. CDR1 and CDR2 (germline): GTSNPN, SVGIG (reference sequence). This CDR3 has 15 residues. The CDR3 reads CAWSIRDRTNSPLHF. Here the CDR3 DNA reads TGTGCCTGGAGTATAAGGGACAGGACTAATTCCCCCCTCCACTTT.

V usage is TRBV2 and J usage is TRBJ2-5, with a tentative D call TRBD2 (6 bases). Germline V gene data show CDR1 as SNHLY and CDR2 as FYNNEI. The V gene lost 4 bases and the J gene lost 3 bases, with 15 bases spanning the gap. The CDR3 runs to 15 residues. CDR3 loop: CASSVEGLVKETQYF. In nucleotides, the CDR3 is TGTGCCAGCAGTGTCGAGGGACTGGTTAAAGAGACCCAGTACTTC.

This clone has more than one count but fewer than ten. The gene calls are TRBV6-5 and TRBJ1-1; D gene uncertain. Trimming shortened V by 8 bases and J by 1 base, and 5 bases separated the two germline ends. CDR1 and CDR2 (germline): MNHEY, SVGAGI. The CDR3 runs 11 residues. The CDR3 loop reads CASSSNTEAFF. CDR3 bases: TGTGCCAGCTCATCGAACACTGAAGCTTTCTTT.

This chain links TRBV11-1 with TRBJ2-5; D possibly corresponds to TRBD1 (5 bases). V gave up 2 bases and J gave up 0 bases, with 7 bases separating them. This CDR3 region has 14 residues. Germline V gene lookup returns CDR1 SGHAT and CDR2 FQDESV (reference sequence). DNA for the CDR3: TGTGCCAGCAGCTTAAGGGGTTACCAAGAGACCCAGTACTTC. This translates into CASSLRGYQETQYF.

The V and J genes are TRBV7-9 and TRBJ1-5; a weak D match, TRBD1 (6 bases). The length of the CDR3 is 17 residues. Looked up from germline, CDR1 is SEHNR and CDR2 is FQNEAQ (reference sequence). Deletions cut 1 base from V and 3 bases from J, with 16 bases between. CDR3 amino acids: CASSLGWARGANQPQHF. In nucleotides, the CDR3 is TGTGCCAGCAGCTTAGGGTGGGCCCGGGGGGCCAATCAGCCCCAGCATTTT.

On this clone: No DNA is shown, since the ends of the CDR3 on it are uncertain; the CDR3 is the one TCRdb lists. The rearrangement links TRBV21-1 to TRBJ2-3; the D call in the table, TRBD1, was not verified against the DNA. TRBV21-1 is tagged as a pseudogene. 17 amino acids form the CDR3, both terminal residues included. The CDR3 sequence: CASSKGFGPGGVDTQYF.

The V gene is TRBV29-1, the J gene TRBJ1-2; 7 bases match TRBD1. Unmatched junction bases numbered 7, after V lost 5 bases and J lost 4 bases. CDR1 is SQVTM and CDR2 is ANQGSEA in the germline V gene. The CDR3 has 13 amino acids. CDR3 nucleotide sequence: TGCAGCGTTTCCCAGGGGGGCGGCTATGGCTACACCTTC. Translation: CSVSQGGGYGYTF.

The chain links TRBV2 to TRBJ2-7; no clear D. Trimming stripped 6 bases from V and 1 base from J, with 10 bases between. Germline V gene sequence: CDR1 SNHLY, CDR2 FYNNEI. There are 13 residues in the CDR3. In nucleotides, the CDR3 is TGTGCCAGCAGGGCAGTCAAATCCTACGAGCAGTACTTC. Protein: CASRAVKSYEQYF.

The chain links TRBV5-1 to TRBJ2-5; 15 bases are shared with TRBD2. J gave up 0 bases and V 3 bases, and 3 bases lay outside the gene matches. Germline lookup yields CDR1 SGHRS and CDR2 YFSETQ. This CDR3 contains 17 residues. The CDR3 loop is CASSWTSGGAYQETQYF. CDR3 DNA: TGCGCCAGCAGCTGGACTAGCGGGGGGGCGTACCAAGAGACCCAGTACTTC.

This clone has a single count. V gene TRBV23-1 combines with J gene TRBJ2-7; D may be TRBD1 (6 bases). TRBV23-1 has ORF status, its function being uncertain. Trimming removed 3 bases at V and 1 base at J, with 25 bases between. The CDR3 runs to 19 residues. CDR3 nucleotide sequence: TGCGCCAGCAGTCACCAGTGGTCGGAACAGGGAAGCGGATCCTACGAGCAGTACGTC. Its protein is CASSHQWSEQGSGSYEQYV.

Written as DNA, the CDR3 is TGTGCCAGCAGCCATGGGGACAGGGAAAAGCAGTTCTTC. Translated: CASSHGDREKQFF. This chain connects TRBV7-3 to TRBJ2-1; 9 nucleotides agree with TRBD1. V gave up 5 bases and J gave up 11 bases; unmatched junction bases: 7. The CDR3 covers 13 residues. Germline V gives CDR1 SGHTA, CDR2 FQGTGA.

The V call is TRBV9, the J call TRBJ1-6; 8 positions match TRBD1. Trimming took 7 bases from V and 7 from J; bases not matched to a gene: 7. The CDR3 has 14 amino acids. Germline V gene lookup returns CDR1 SGDLS and CDR2 YYNGEE. CDR3 nucleotide sequence: TGTGCCAGCCGACAGGGGCCTGAAAATTCACCCCTCCACTTT. Translation gives CASRQGPENSPLHF.

This clone turned up a few times. The chain joins TRBV5-5 to TRBJ1-5, with 7 bases aligning to TRBD1. Germline assignment: CDR1 SGHKS and CDR2 YYEKEE (reference sequence). Losses at the gene ends were 2 bases for V and 2 bases for J; bases not matched to a gene: 10. The CDR3 covers 17 residues. CDR3 amino acids: CASSLRQGYNGNQPQHF. In DNA form, the CDR3 reads TGTGCCAGCAGCTTAAGACAGGGCTATAATGGCAATCAGCCCCAGCATTTT.

V and J are TRBV25-1 and TRBJ2-2; 9 bases match TRBD1. From germline, CDR1 is MGHDK and CDR2 SYGVNS. The CDR3 is made up of 16 amino acids. The J segment lost 3 bases and the V segment lost 3 bases, leaving 5 bases of the junction unmatched. CDR3 loop: CASSDVDRGYTGELFF. CDR3 sequence (DNA): TGTGCCAGCAGTGATGTAGACAGGGGGTACACCGGGGAGCTGTTTTTT.

The CDR3 DNA follows: TGTGCCAGCAGCGGGACAGGGATGCGCGAGACCCAGTACTTC. It yields the protein CASSGTGMRETQYF. This chain joins TRBV7-2 and TRBJ2-5; 9 nucleotides agree with TRBD1. The ends lost 5 bases at V and 5 bases at J; junction bases unmatched: 6. This CDR3 is 14 amino acids long. CDR1 and CDR2 from the germline V gene are SGHTA and FQGNSA.